The TCR beta chain under discussion was sequenced for a study of T cell changes during pregnancy in multiple sclerosis. TCRdb keeps only in-frame clones here, not all; method: immunoSEQ multiplex PCR. The sample holds about 51,000 clones, just over 90% seen once. Trimming cost V 4 bases and J 2 bases; bases outside gene matches: 10. The CDR3 extends over 16 amino acids. Germline values: CDR1 SGHTA, CDR2 FQGNSA. Material: peripheral blood, obtained in the second trimester of pregnancy. The receptor was derived from a female donor with multiple sclerosis, enrolled in a pregnancy study. The chain combines TRBV7-2 with TRBJ1-2; the match to TRBD1 covers 7 bases. The CDR3 is CASSYLFRDRNYGYTF. The CDR3 nucleotides are TGTGCCAGCAGCTATCTCTTTCGGGACAGAAACTATGGCTACACCTTC.